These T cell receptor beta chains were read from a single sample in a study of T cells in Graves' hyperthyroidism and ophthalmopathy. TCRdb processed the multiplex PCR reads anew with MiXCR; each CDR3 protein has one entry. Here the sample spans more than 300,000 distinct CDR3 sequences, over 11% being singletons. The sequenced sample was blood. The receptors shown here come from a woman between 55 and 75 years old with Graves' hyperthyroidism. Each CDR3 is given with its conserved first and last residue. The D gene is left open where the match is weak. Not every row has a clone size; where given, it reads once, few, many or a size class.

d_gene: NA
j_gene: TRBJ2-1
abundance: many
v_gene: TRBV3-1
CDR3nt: TGTGCCAGCAGCCTCGAACCGCGGCGCGAGCAGTTCTTC
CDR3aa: CASSLEPRREQFF

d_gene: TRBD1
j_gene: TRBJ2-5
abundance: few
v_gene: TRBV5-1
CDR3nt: TGCGCCAGCCAGGGACAGGGGGTTGGAGAGACCCAGTACTTC
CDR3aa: CASQGQGVGETQYF

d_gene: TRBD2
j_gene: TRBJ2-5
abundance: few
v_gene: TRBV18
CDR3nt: TGTGCCAGCTCACCGGTAGCGGGGCCGTCGTACCAAGAGACCCAGTACTTC
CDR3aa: CASSPVAGPSYQETQYF

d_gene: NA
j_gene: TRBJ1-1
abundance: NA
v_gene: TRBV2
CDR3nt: TGTGCCAGCAAGGTAGGACAGTCCAACACTGAAGCTTTCTTT
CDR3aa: CASKVGQSNTEAFF

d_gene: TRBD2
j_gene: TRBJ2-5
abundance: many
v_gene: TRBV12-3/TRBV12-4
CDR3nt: TGTGCCAGCAGTCAACCCGGGGGGCAAGAGACCCAGTACTTC
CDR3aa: CASSQPGGQETQYF

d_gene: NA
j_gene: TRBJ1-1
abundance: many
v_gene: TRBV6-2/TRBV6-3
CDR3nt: TGTGCCAGCAGTTATTGGGGCGCCGGGGTTGGTGAAGCTTTCTTT
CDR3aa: CASSYWGAGVGEAFF

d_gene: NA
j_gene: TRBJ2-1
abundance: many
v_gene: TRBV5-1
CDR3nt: TGCGCCAGCGCAACCGGGACTGATTCCTACAATGAGCAGTTCTTC
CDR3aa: CASATGTDSYNEQFF

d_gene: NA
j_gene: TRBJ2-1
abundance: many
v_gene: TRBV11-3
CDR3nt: TGTGCCAGCAGCCTAGTACTAGCTATGAATGAGCAGTTCTTC
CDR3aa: CASSLVLAMNEQFF

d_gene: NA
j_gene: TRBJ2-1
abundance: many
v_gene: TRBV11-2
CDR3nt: TGTGCCAGCAGCTTACGACAGGCCTACAATGAGCAGTTCTTC
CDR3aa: CASSLRQAYNEQFF

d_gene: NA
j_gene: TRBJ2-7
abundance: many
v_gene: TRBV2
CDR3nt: TGTGCCAGCAGACTGAACAGGGGGGGGACCTACGAGCAGTACTTC
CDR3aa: CASRLNRGGTYEQYF

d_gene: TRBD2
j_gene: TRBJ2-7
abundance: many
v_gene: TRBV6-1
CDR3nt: TGTGCCAGCAGTCCCCTCGGGACTAGCGGGAGAGACGAGCAGTACTTC
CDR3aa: CASSPLGTSGRDEQYF

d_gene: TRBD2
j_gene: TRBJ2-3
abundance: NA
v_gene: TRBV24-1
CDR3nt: TGTGCCACCAGTGCCTCTAGCGGGTACACAGATACGCAGTATTTT
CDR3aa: CATSASSGYTDTQYF

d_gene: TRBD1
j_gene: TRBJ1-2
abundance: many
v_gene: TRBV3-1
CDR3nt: TGTGCCAGCAGCCCCATAGGGACAGGGGTGTATGGCTACACCTTC
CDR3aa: CASSPIGTGVYGYTF

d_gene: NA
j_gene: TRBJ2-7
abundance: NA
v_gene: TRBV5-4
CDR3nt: TGTGCCAGCAGCTCAGCCGTTGGGGAGTTCCACTACGAGCAGTACTTC
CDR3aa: CASSSAVGEFHYEQYF

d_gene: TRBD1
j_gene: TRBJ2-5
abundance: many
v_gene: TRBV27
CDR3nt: TGTGCCAGCAGACGGGACAGGCACCAAGAGACCCAGTACTTC
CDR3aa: CASRRDRHQETQYF

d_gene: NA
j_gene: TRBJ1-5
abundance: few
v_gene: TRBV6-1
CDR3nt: TGTGCCAGCAGTAGTCTATACGGCAGCAATCAGCCCCAGCATTTT
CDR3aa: CASSSLYGSNQPQHF

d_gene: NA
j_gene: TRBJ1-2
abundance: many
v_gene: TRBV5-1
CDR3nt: TGCGCCAGCGCCTCACAGGGTCCCTATGGCTACACCTTC
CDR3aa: CASASQGPYGYTF

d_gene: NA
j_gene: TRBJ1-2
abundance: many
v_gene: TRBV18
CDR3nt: TGTGCCAGCTCTCGCCTTGGGAAATCGGACGGCTACACCTTC
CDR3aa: CASSRLGKSDGYTF

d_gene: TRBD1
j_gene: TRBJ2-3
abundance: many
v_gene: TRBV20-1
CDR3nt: TGCAGTGCCCAAGGGACAGGGGCTATAGATACGCAGTATTTT
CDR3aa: CSAQGTGAIDTQYF

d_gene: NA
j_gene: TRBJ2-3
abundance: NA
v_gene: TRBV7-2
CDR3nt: TGTGCCAGCAGCCCGCGGCCTGGAACAGATACGCAGTATTTT
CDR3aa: CASSPRPGTDTQYF

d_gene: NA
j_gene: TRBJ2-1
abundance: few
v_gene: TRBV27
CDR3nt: TGTGCCAGCAGTCGAGATGAGCAGTTCTTC
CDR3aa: CASSRDEQFF

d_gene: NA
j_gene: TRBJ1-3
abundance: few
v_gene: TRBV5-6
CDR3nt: TGTGCCAGCAGCTTGGAATCCTACTCTGGAAACACCATATATTTT
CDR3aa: CASSLESYSGNTIYF

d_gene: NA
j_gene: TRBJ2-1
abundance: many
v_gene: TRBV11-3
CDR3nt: TGTGCCAGCAGCTTTTACGGGGAATCCTACAATGAGCAGTTCTTC
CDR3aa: CASSFYGESYNEQFF

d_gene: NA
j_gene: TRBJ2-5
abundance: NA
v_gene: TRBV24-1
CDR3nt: TGTGCCACCAGTGAGGGGGGCCCAGAGACCCAGTACTTC
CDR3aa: CATSEGGPETQYF

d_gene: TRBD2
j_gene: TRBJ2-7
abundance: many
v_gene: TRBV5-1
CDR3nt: TGCGCCAGCAGCTTGTTGGCGGGAGGGAACGAGCAGTACTTC
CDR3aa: CASSLLAGGNEQYF

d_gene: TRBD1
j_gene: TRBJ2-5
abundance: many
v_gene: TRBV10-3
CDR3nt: TGTGCCATCAGTGAGTCAGGGGGCCGTAACCAAGAGACCCAGTACTTC
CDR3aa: CAISESGGRNQETQYF

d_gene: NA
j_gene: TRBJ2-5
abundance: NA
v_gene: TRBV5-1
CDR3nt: TGCGCCAGCAGCGTGGACTCTCGGGAGACCCAGTACTTC
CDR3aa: CASSVDSRETQYF

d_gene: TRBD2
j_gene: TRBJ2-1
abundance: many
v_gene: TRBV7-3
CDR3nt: TGTGCCAGCAGCCAGCGTGGCGGACTAGCCTCCTACAATGAGCAGTTCTTC
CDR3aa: CASSQRGGLASYNEQFF

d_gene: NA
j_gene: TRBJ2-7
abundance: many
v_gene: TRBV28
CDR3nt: TGTGCCAGCAGTCCGACCGACCGGGACTACGAGCAGTACTTC
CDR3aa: CASSPTDRDYEQYF

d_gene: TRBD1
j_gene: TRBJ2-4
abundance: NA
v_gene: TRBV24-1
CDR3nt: TGTGCCACCAGTGACGGGCCGACAGGGGCTGAGTACTTC
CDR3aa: CATSDGPTGAEYF

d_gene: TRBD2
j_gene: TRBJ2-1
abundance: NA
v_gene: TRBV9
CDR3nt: TGTGCCAGCAGAGCAGCCGGGACTAGCGGTAATGAGCAGTTCTTC
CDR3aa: CASRAAGTSGNEQFF

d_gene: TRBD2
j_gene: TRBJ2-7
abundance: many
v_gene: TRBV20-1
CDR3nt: TGCAGTGCTAGAGATCTCCTTTCATCGGGGGGTGAGCAGTACTTC
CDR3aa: CSARDLLSSGGEQYF

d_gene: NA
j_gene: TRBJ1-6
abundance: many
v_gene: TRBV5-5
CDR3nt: TGTGCCAGCAGCTTGGTGACAGCAAATTCACCCCTCCACTTT
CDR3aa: CASSLVTANSPLHF

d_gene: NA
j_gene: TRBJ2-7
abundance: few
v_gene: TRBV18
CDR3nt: TGTGCCAGCTCACTTTATTCCGGGACAACCGTAGGAGAGCAGTACTTC
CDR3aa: CASSLYSGTTVGEQYF

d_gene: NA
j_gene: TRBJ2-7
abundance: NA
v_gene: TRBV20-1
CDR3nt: TGCAGTGCTAGGCCCTACTTGGACTCCGAGCAGTACTTC
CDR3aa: CSARPYLDSEQYF

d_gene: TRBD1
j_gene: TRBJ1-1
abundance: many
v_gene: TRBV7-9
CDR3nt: TGTGCCAGCAGCCCACCCCGGGACAGGGGAGCATCATCTGAAGCTTTCTTT
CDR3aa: CASSPPRDRGASSEAFF

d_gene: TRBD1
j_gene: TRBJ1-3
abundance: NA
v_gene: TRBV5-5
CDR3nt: TGTGCCAGCACCCAGGACGGGACAGGGAGGTACACCATATATTTT
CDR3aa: CASTQDGTGRYTIYF

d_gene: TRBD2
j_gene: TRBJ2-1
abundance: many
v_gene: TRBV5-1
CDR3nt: TGCGCCAGCACGTTCAGCGGGAGCCACACTAAAAGCTCCTACAATGAGCAGTTCTTC
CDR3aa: CASTFSGSHTKSSYNEQFF

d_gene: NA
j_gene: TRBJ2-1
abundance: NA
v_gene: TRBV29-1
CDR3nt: TGCAGCGTCTTCGACAGGCCCCTGGGTGAGCAGTTCTTC
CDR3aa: CSVFDRPLGEQFF

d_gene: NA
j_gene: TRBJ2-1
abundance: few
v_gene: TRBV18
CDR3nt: TGTGCCAGCTACAGCGGGTTAAGCTCCTACAATGAGCAGTTCTTC
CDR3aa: CASYSGLSSYNEQFF

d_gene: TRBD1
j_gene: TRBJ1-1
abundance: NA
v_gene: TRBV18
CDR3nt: TGTGCCAGCTCCCTACCTACAGGGGTCGCTGAAGCTTTCTTT
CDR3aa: CASSLPTGVAEAFF

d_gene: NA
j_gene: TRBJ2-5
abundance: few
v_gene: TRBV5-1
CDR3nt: TGCGCCAGCAGCTTGGGGGCGGCGTACCAAGAGACCCAGTACTTC
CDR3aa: CASSLGAAYQETQYF

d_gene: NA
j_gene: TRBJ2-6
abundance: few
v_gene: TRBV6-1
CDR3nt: TGTGCCAGCAGTTATGGAAGTAGGGGGACTGGGGCCAACGTCCTGACTTTC
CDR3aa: CASSYGSRGTGANVLTF

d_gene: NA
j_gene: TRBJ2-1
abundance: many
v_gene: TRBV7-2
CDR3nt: TGTGCCAGCAGCTCCCCGGCGAACTACAATGAGCAGTTCTTC
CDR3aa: CASSSPANYNEQFF

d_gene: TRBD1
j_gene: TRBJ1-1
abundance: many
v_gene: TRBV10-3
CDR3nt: TGTGCCATCAGTGAGGGGAGGACAGGGGCGAACACTGAAGCTTTCTTT
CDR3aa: CAISEGRTGANTEAFF